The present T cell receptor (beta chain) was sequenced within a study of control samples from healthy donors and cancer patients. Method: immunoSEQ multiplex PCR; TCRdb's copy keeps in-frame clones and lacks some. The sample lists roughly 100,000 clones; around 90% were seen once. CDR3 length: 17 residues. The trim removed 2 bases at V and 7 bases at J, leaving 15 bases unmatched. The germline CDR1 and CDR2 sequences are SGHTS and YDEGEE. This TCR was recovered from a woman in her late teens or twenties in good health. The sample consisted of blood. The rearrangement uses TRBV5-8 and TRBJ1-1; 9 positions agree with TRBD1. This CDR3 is CASSFHSGTGILFEAFF. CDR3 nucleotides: TGTGCCAGCAGCTTCCATTCCGGGACAGGGATTCTTTTTGAAGCTTTCTTT.